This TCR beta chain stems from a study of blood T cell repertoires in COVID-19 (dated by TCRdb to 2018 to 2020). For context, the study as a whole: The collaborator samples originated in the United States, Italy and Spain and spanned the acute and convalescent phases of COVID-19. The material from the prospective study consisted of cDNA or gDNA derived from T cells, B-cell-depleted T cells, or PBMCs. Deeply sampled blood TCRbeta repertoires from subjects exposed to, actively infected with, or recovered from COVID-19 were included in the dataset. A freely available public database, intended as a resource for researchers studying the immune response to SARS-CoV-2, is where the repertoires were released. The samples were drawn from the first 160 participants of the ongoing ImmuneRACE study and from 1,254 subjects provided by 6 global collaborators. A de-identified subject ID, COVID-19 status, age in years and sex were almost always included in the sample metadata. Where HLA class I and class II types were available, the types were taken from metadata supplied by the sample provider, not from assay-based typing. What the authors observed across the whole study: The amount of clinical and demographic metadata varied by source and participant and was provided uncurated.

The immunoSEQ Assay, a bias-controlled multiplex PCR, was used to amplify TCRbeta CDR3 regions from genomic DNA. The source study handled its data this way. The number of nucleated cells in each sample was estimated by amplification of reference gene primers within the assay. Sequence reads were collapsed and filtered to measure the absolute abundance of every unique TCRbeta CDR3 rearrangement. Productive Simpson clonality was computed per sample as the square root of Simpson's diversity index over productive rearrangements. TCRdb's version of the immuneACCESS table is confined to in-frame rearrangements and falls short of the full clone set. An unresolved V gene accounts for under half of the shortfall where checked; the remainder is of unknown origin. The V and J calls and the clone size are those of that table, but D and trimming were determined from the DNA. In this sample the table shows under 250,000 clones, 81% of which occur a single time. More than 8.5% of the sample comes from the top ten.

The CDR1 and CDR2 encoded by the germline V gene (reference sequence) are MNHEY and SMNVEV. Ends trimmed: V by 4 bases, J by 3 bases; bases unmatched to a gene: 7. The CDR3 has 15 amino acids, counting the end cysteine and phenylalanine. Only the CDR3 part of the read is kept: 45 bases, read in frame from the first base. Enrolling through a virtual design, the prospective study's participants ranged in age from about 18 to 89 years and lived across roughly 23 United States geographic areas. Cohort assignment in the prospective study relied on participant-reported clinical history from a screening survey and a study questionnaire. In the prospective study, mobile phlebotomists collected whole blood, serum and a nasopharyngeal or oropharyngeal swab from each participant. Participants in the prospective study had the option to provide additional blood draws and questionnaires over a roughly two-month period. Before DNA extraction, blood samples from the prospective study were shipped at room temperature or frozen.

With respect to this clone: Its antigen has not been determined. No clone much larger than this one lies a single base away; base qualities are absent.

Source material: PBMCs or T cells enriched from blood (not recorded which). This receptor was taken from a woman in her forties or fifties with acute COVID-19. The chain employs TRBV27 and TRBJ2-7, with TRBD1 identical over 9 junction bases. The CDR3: CASSSLGTGNYEQYF. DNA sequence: TGTGCCAGCAGTTCCCTCGGGACAGGGAACTACGAGCAGTACTTC.